This section outlines one T cell receptor (beta chain) sequence together with its context. The sample is drawn from a study of T cell changes during pregnancy in multiple sclerosis. The CDR3 runs 13 residues. The V gene's germline CDR1 is SGHKS and CDR2 YYEKEE (reference sequence). V gave up 0 bases and J gave up 8 bases, with 11 bases separating them. Clones were sequenced by immunoSEQ multiplex PCR, and TCRdb holds only the in-frame ones, with some missing. The sample holds about 41,000 clones, 85% to 95% seen once. The material sequenced was CD8+ T cells from peripheral blood mononuclear cells, taken in the third trimester of pregnancy. The TCR originated in a female donor with multiple sclerosis, enrolled in a pregnancy study. This chain joins TRBV5-5 and TRBJ1-2, with a possible D match to TRBD1 (5 bases). The CDR3 reads CASSLAGIEGYTF. In DNA form, the CDR3 reads TGTGCCAGCAGCTTGGCAGGGATTGAAGGCTACACCTTC.